The 10 T cell receptor beta chains presented below share a single source sample, sequenced in a study of T cell responses to AZD1222 COVID-19 vaccine. Some clones are missing from TCRdb's copy, which holds only in-frame ones; the method was immunoSEQ multiplex PCR. The sample lists 150,000 to 200,000 clones; around 94% were seen once. The specimen was peripheral blood, collected on day 0 of AZD1222 vaccination. These receptors were taken from an adult in good health.

This chain connects TRBV15 to TRBJ1-1, with TRBD1 identical over 10 bases. In germline, CDR1 is LNHNV, CDR2 YYDKDF (reference sequence). The V and J ends lost 2 bases and 1 base, in that order; junction bases with no gene match: 7. The CDR3 length is 17 residues. The CDR3 DNA sequence: TGTGCCACCAGCAGAAAAAGACAGGGGGCTAGGAACACTGAAGCTTTCTTT. Its translation: CATSRKRQGARNTEAFF.

The chain joins TRBV5-1 to TRBJ2-3, with D possibly TRBD2 on 5 matching bases. Trimming removed 4 bases from V and 4 bases from J, with 19 bases in between. This CDR3 is built from 16 residues. The germline V gene has CDR1 SGHRS and CDR2 YFSETQ. Written as DNA, the CDR3 is TGCGCCAGCAGCGGCGGGTACGCCCGACGGGCAGATACGCAGTATTTT. It codes for CASSGGYARRADTQYF.

The genes are TRBV7-9 and TRBJ1-5; TRBD1 aligns across 8 bases. The junction had 10 bases not matched to a gene; V was cut back by 4 bases and J by 8 bases. Germline lookup yields CDR1 SEHNR and CDR2 FQNEAQ (reference sequence). The CDR3 loop spans 15 amino acids. CDR3 bases: TGTGCCAGCAGCTCAGGACAGGGCCCCCCGAAGCCCCAGCATTTT. Its translation is CASSSGQGPPKPQHF.

The chain couples TRBV5-1 to TRBJ2-5; D is perhaps TRBD2 (6 bases). CDR3 length: 16 amino acids. Germline CDR1 SGHRS, CDR2 YFSETQ. Trimming removed 3 bases from V and 4 bases from J, with 19 bases in between. The CDR3 DNA reads TGCGCCAGCAGCTCCTGGACCGCGGCGGGATCAGAGACCCAGTACTTC. This translates into CASSSWTAAGSETQYF.

The V call is TRBV10-3, the J call TRBJ2-7; either TRBD1 or TRBD2 may fit D (5 bases each). With 8 bases removed from V and 1 base from J, the gap between germline ends came to 27 bases. CDR3 length: 18 residues. Germline CDR1 is ENHRY and CDR2 is SYGVKD. DNA of the CDR3: TGTGCCATCCGGGGCGATACGGGAATAACCCTCGAGTCCTACGAGCAGTACTTC. Translation gives CAIRGDTGITLESYEQYF.

J is TRBJ1-5 and V is TRBV19, with D tentatively TRBD1 (6 bases). CDR3 length equals 19 residues. Between the trimmed V and J ends, which lost 3 bases and 3 bases, there was a span of 24 bases. The germline V gene encodes CDR1 LNHDA and CDR2 SQIVND (reference sequence). The CDR3 spells CASSIPGGRAGHLNQPQHF. The DNA for the CDR3 is TGTGCCAGTAGTATCCCGGGGGGGAGAGCGGGACACCTCAATCAGCCCCAGCATTTT.

The chain couples TRBV7-8 to TRBJ2-1; D possibly corresponds to TRBD1 (6 bases). Per the germline V gene, CDR1 is SGHVS and CDR2 is FQNEAQ. The CDR3 contains 15 residues. With 2 bases removed from V and 6 bases from J, the gap between germline ends came to 14 bases. The CDR3 DNA is TGTGCCAGCAGCTTACACCCAGGGGCTCTCAATGAGCAGTTCTTC. Residues: CASSLHPGALNEQFF.

The chain combines TRBV5-1 with TRBJ2-7; D might be TRBD1 or TRBD2, each matching 5 bases. V shed 1 base and J shed 1 base, with 18 bases lying between them. The CDR3 consists of 17 residues. Germline-derived CDR1 and CDR2 are SGHRS and YFSETQ. This CDR3 reads CASSLLSLGDGSYEQYF. CDR3 sequence (DNA): TGCGCCAGCAGCTTGCTCTCCCTGGGGGATGGGTCCTACGAGCAGTACTTC.

This clone was found once. The chain recombines TRBV28 with TRBJ1-1, with D maybe TRBD1 (5 bases). Germline V gene lookup returns CDR1 MDHEN and CDR2 SYDVKM. The CDR3 consists of 14 residues. With 3 bases removed from V and 4 bases from J, the gap between germline ends came to 12 bases. The chain's CDR3 is CASSLGHRGTEAFF. The CDR3 bases are TGTGCCAGCAGTTTGGGGCATCGGGGCACTGAAGCTTTCTTT.

The rearrangement uses TRBV20-1 and TRBJ2-6; D possibly matches TRBD1 or TRBD2 (6 bases each). The CDR3 runs 14 residues. Germline CDR1 and CDR2: DFQATT and SNEGSKA (reference sequence). V lost 3 bases to trimming and J lost 2 bases, with 8 bases between them. In DNA form, the CDR3 reads TGCAGTGCTAGTAGGGGGGCTGGGGCCAACGTCCTGACTTTC. This codes for CSASRGAGANVLTF.